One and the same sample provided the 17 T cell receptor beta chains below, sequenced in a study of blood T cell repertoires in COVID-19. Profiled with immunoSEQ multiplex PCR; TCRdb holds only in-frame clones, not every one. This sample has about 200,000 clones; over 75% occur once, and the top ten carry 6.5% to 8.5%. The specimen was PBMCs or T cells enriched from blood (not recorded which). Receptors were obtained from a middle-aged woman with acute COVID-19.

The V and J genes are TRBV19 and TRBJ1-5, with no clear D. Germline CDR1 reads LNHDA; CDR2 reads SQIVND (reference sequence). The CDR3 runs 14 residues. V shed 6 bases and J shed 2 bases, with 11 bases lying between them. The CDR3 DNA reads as TGTGCCAGTAGCCCGAGGTCTCGCAATCAGCCCCAGCATTTT. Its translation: CASSPRSRNQPQHF.

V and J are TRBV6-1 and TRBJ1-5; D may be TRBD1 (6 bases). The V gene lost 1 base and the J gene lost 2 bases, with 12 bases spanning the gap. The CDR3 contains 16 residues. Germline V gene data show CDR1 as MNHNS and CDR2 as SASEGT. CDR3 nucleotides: TGTGCCAGCAGTGAAGGAAGGGGGTTAGGCAATCAGCCCCAGCATTTT. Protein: CASSEGRGLGNQPQHF.

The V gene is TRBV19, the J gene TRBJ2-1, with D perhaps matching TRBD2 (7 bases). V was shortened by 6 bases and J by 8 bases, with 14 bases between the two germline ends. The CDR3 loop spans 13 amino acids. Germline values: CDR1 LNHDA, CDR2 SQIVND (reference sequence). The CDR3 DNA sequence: TGTGCCAGTAGGACGAGGGGGGGAGATGAGCAGTTCTTC. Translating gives CASRTRGGDEQFF.

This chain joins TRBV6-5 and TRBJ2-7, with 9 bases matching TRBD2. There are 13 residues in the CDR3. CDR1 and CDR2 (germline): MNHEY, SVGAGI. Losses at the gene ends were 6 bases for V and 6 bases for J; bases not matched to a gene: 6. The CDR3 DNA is TGTGCCAGCAGCCTGCGGGGGGGCCTCGAGCAGTACTTC. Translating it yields CASSLRGGLEQYF.

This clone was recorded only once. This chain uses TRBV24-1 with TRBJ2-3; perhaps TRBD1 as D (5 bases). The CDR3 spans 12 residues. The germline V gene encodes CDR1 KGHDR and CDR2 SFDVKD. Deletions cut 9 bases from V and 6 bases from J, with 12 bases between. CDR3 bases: TGTGCCACCTCGGGCAGGGCGGATACGCAGTATTTT. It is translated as CATSGRADTQYF.

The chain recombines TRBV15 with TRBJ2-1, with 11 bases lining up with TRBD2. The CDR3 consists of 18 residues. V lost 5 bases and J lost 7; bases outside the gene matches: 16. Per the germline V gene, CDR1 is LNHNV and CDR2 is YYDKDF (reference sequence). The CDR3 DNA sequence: TGTGCCACCAGCGAACTGGGACTAGCGGAGTCCCTGGGGAATGAGCAGTTCTTC. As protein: CATSELGLAESLGNEQFF.

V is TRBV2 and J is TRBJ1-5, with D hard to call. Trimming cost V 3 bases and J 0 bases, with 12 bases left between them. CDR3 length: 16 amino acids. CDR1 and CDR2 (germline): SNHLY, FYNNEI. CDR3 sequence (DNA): TGTGCCAGCAGTGAGGGTGGAGCCGATAGCAATCAGCCCCAGCATTTT. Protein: CASSEGGADSNQPQHF.

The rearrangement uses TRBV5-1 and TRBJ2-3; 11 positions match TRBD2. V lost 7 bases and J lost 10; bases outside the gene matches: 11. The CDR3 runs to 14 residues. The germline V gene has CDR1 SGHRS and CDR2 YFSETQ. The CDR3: CASRPSGGLVAQYF. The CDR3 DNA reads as TGCGCCAGCCGCCCTAGCGGGGGGCTAGTGGCGCAGTATTTT.

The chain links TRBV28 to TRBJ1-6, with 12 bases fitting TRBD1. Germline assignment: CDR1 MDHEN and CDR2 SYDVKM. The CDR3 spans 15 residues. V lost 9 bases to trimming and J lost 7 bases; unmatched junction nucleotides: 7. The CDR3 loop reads CASGGQGAGNSPLHF. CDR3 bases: TGTGCCAGTGGGGGACAGGGGGCTGGAAATTCACCCCTCCACTTT.

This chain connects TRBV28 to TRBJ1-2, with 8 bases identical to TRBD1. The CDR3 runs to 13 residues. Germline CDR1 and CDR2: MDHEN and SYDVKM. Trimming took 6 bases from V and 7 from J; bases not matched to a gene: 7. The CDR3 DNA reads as TGTGCCAGCAGGCTGACAGGGGATGGTGGCTACACCTTC. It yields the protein CASRLTGDGGYTF.

The CDR3 DNA reads TGTGCCAGCAGCGCATTGGGGACAGACTATGGCTACACCTTC. Protein product: CASSALGTDYGYTF. The chain joins TRBV9 to TRBJ1-2; 7 nucleotides line up with TRBD1. CDR1 is SGDLS and CDR2 is YYNGEE in the germline V gene. V lost 3 bases and J lost 3; bases outside the gene matches: 5. The length of the CDR3 is 14 residues.

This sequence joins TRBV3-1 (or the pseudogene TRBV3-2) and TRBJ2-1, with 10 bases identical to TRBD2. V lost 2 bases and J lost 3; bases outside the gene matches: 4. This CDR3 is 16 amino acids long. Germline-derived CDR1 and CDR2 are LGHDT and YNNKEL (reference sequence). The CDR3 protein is CASSQLAGAVYNEQFF. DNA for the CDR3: TGTGCCAGCAGCCAACTAGCGGGAGCTGTCTACAATGAGCAGTTCTTC.

The CDR3 bases are TGTGCCAGCAGCCCCGGACAGGGTCTGGATGGCTACACCTTC. It yields the protein CASSPGQGLDGYTF. The rearrangement uses TRBV5-6 and TRBJ1-2; 8 nucleotides agree with TRBD1. The CDR3 runs to 14 residues. Looked up from germline, CDR1 is SGHDT and CDR2 is YYEEEE. V gave up 4 bases and J gave up 6 bases; unmatched junction bases: 8.

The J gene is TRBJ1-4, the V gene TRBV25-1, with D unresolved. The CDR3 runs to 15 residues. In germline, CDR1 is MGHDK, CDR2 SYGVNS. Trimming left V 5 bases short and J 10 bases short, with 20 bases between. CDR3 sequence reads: CASSFSSLPRGKLFF. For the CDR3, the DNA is TGTGCCAGCAGTTTCTCTAGCCTCCCGCGGGGAAAACTGTTTTTT.

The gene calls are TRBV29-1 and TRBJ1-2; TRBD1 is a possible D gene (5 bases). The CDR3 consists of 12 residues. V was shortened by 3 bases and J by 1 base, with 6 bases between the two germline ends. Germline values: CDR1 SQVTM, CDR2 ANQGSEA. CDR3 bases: TGCAGCGTTGATGACAGTAACTATGGCTACACCTTC. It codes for CSVDDSNYGYTF.

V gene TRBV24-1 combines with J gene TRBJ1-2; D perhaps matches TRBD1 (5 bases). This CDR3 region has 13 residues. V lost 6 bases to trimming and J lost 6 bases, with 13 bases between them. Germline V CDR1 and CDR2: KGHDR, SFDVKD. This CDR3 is CATSSGALDGYTF. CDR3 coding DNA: TGTGCCACCAGTTCTGGGGCTCTTGATGGCTACACCTTC.

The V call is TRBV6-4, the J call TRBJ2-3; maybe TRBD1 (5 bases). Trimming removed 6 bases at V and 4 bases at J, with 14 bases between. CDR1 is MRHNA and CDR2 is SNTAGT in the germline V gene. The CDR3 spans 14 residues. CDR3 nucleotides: TGTGCCAGCAGGGGGCCCGGCACGGCAGATACGCAGTATTTT. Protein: CASRGPGTADTQYF.